One and the same sample provided the 3 T cell receptor beta chains below, sequenced in a study of blood T cells in healthy people across ages. Using a J-beta primer mix together with a sample-barcoded 5' primer, a second PCR was run for roughly 7 to 11 cycles. TCRdb passed the 5' RACE reads through MiXCR, listing each CDR3 protein once. The sample yields 1.5 million to 2 million distinct CDR3 sequences, roughly 49% seen once. Material: blood. These receptors were collected from a woman aged 40 to 50 in good health.

This clonotype was seen a few times. This chain links TRBV28 with TRBJ2-5; D is uncertain. V gave up 7 bases and J gave up 5 bases, with 8 bases separating them. The CDR3 is made up of 11 amino acids. The V gene's germline CDR1 is MDHEN and CDR2 SYDVKM. CDR3 protein: CASMSQETQYF. DNA of the CDR3: TGTGCCAGCATGAGTCAGGAGACCCAGTACTTC.

Written as DNA, the CDR3 is TGTGCCAGCAGCTTAGCGAGGGCAGGTCCTCAGTTCTTC. Translation gives CASSLARAGPQFF. This sequence joins TRBV7-8 and TRBJ2-1; possible D gene TRBD2, 5 bases. The CDR3 covers 13 residues. Germline assignment: CDR1 SGHVS and CDR2 FQNEAQ. The germline V and J ends were trimmed by 0 bases and 13 bases, with 13 bases remaining between them.

The rearrangement links TRBV24-1 to TRBJ2-1; possible D gene TRBD1, 5 bases. Germline V gene lookup returns CDR1 KGHDR and CDR2 SFDVKD. The CDR3 consists of 15 residues. V was shortened by 3 bases and J by 2 bases, with 10 bases between the two germline ends. In DNA, the CDR3 is TGTGCCACCAGTGATGCAGGGATGGCCTACAATGAGCAGTTCTTC. Residues: CATSDAGMAYNEQFF.